This passage covers 27 T cell receptor beta chains from one sample sequenced in a study of cytomegalovirus exposure and HLA in healthy donors. Sequenced by immunoSEQ multiplex PCR; TCRdb stores in-frame clones only, minus some. The sample has 150,000 to 250,000 clones; 75% to 85% are singletons. The sequenced material came from PBMCs. The origin of the receptors is a woman aged 30 to 39 in good health and CMV-seropositive.

The chain links TRBV27 to TRBJ2-7; D is perhaps TRBD1 (6 bases). The CDR3 has 13 residues. The germline V and J ends were trimmed by 10 bases and 3 bases, with 16 bases remaining between them. CDR1 is MNHEY, CDR2 SMNVEV, per germline (reference sequence). As DNA, the CDR3 is TGTGCCACGAGTCGGACAGTCAACTACGAGCAGTACTTC. Translating gives CATSRTVNYEQYF.

The V gene is TRBV6-5, the J gene TRBJ1-1; D is possibly TRBD1 (6 bases). CDR3 length: 12 amino acids. The germline V and J ends were trimmed by 8 bases and 1 base, with 8 bases remaining between them. Germline lookup yields CDR1 MNHEY and CDR2 SVGAGI. The CDR3 DNA sequence: TGTGCCAGCGGACAGAGGAACACTGAAGCTTTCTTT. Encoded protein: CASGQRNTEAFF.

This chain uses TRBV7-3 with TRBJ2-2; 8 nucleotides line up with TRBD2. CDR3 length: 16 amino acids. V lost 5 bases, J lost 4 bases, and 9 bases stayed unmatched. Germline CDR1 SGHTA, CDR2 FQGTGA. CDR3 sequence (DNA): TGTGCCAGCAGCAAACCCCCTAGCGGGCCCACCGGGGAGCTGTTTTTT. It codes for CASSKPPSGPTGELFF.

In its sample, this clone was seen a few times. This chain connects TRBV2 to TRBJ1-2; no definite D call. The germline CDR1 and CDR2 sequences are SNHLY and FYNNEI. With 5 bases removed from V and 7 bases from J, the gap between germline ends came to 14 bases. CDR3 length: 13 residues. CDR3 sequence (DNA): TGTGCCAGCAGTCTGAAGCGGGAATCTGGCTACACCTTC. It yields the protein CASSLKRESGYTF.

This clone was counted only a few times. The chain carries TRBV28 and TRBJ1-5; tentative D call: TRBD1 (5 bases). Trimming pared 5 bases from V and 9 bases from J, leaving 14 bases between. Germline loops: CDR1 MDHEN, CDR2 SYDVKM. The CDR3 is 13 amino acids. CDR3 sequence reads: CASSVDILGPQHF. The CDR3 DNA reads as TGTGCCAGCAGTGTGGACATCTTGGGGCCCCAGCATTTT.

In this sample, this clone turned up a few times. The chain combines TRBV28 with TRBJ1-2; 7 bases fit TRBD1. The CDR3 extends over 12 amino acids. Germline CDR1 MDHEN, CDR2 SYDVKM. Losses at the gene ends were 7 bases for V and 8 bases for J; bases not matched to a gene: 7. Here the CDR3 DNA reads TGTGCCAGCACCGCGGACAGGATCGGCTACACCTTC. Translating gives CASTADRIGYTF.

This chain links TRBV27 with TRBJ2-7, with 7 bases aligning to TRBD2. CDR3 length: 14 residues. Germline CDR1 MNHEY, CDR2 SMNVEV (reference sequence). V shed 6 bases and J 2 bases; nucleotides not matched to a gene: 7. The CDR3 here is CASRETSEAYEQYF. The CDR3 DNA sequence: TGTGCCAGCAGAGAAACTAGCGAGGCCTACGAGCAGTACTTC.

As concerns this clone: Other DNA variants within this sample encode the same CDR3. The rearrangement links TRBV6-5 to TRBJ1-1, with D unresolved. This CDR3 spans 13 amino acids. Deletions cut 2 bases from V and 3 bases from J, with 7 bases between. CDR1 MNHEY and CDR2 SVGAGI come from the germline V gene. The chain's CDR3 is CASSYRGYTEAFF. For the CDR3, the DNA is TGTGCCAGCAGTTACCGCGGCTACACTGAAGCTTTCTTT.

This clone showed up just a few times. This sequence joins TRBV14 and TRBJ2-7; 8 bases agree with TRBD1. The germline CDR1 and CDR2 sequences are SGHDN and FVKESK. V lost 2 bases to trimming and J lost 1 base; unmatched junction nucleotides: 10. The CDR3 totals 17 residues. CDR3 residues: CASSQRIGQGSSYEQYF. The CDR3 DNA reads TGTGCCAGCAGCCAACGTATCGGACAGGGTTCGTCCTACGAGCAGTACTTC. The full variable domain, with the rest looked up from reference TRBV14 and TRBJ2-7, is EAGVTQFPSHSVIEKGQTVTLRCDPISGHDNLYWYRRVMGKEIKFLLHFVKESKQDESGMPNNRFLAERTGGTYSTLKVQPAELEDSGVYFCASSQRIGQGSSYEQYFGPGTRLTVT.

This rearrangement joins TRBV6-5 to TRBJ1-3; D gene ambiguous. The CDR3 has 12 residues. V was trimmed by 5 bases and J by 7 bases, leaving 9 bases between them. The germline gives CDR1 MNHEY, CDR2 SVGAGI. The CDR3 DNA follows: TGTGCCAGCAGTCCCAACGGGAACACCATATATTTT. This gives the protein CASSPNGNTIYF.

V usage is TRBV7-2 and J usage is TRBJ2-3, with D tentatively TRBD1 (5 bases). This CDR3 has 13 residues. Germline V gene data show CDR1 as SGHTA and CDR2 as FQGNSA. Trimming took off 3 bases at V and 8 bases at J, with 12 bases between the two ends. The CDR3 is CASSLDPQATQYF. In DNA, the CDR3 is TGTGCCAGCAGCTTGGACCCACAGGCTACGCAGTATTTT.

The CDR3 DNA reads TGTGCCAGCAGCCCCTTTAGGGGGAATGGCTACACCTTC. Translation: CASSPFRGNGYTF. The gene calls are TRBV7-2 and TRBJ1-2; weak D call: TRBD1 (6 bases). Germline V gene sequence: CDR1 SGHTA, CDR2 FQGNSA. V was shortened by 5 bases and J by 6 bases, with 13 bases between the two germline ends. This CDR3 contains 13 residues.

The J gene is TRBJ2-1, the V gene TRBV27; 8 bases match TRBD2. The ends lost 5 bases at V and 4 bases at J; junction bases unmatched: 16. Germline V CDR1 and CDR2: MNHEY, SMNVEV (reference sequence). CDR3 length: 18 amino acids. CDR3 in DNA: TGTGCCAGCAGTCACGGGACTAGAGGAGTGGGGGGTTACAATGAGCAGTTCTTC. Amino acid sequence: CASSHGTRGVGGYNEQFF.

V and J are TRBV4-1 and TRBJ2-1; possible D gene TRBD2, 6 bases. This CDR3 has 16 residues. Germline CDR1 is MGHRA and CDR2 is YSYEKL. Trimming pared 0 bases from V and 2 bases from J, leaving 11 bases between. CDR3 loop: CASSQEGLATYNEQFF. CDR3 nucleotide sequence: TGCGCCAGCAGCCAAGAGGGTCTAGCGACCTACAATGAGCAGTTCTTC.

The table lists this clone with a few counts. The chain employs TRBV10-3 and TRBJ2-7; D gene uncertain. The CDR3 runs to 12 residues. Trimming stripped 3 bases from V and 7 bases from J, with 10 bases between. CDR1 and CDR2 from the germline V gene are ENHRY and SYGVKD. CDR3 in amino acids: CAISEYSGEQYF. The CDR3 coding sequence is TGTGCCATCAGTGAATACAGTGGGGAGCAGTACTTC.

V usage is TRBV7-6 and J usage is TRBJ2-1; TRBD1 matches 10 bases. The CDR3 covers 16 residues. CDR1 is SGHVS, CDR2 FNYEAQ, per germline. Unmatched junction bases numbered 5, after V lost 4 bases and J lost 2 bases. CDR3 region: CASSSTGTGAYNEQFF. The DNA for the CDR3 is TGTGCCAGCAGCTCTACCGGGACAGGGGCCTACAATGAGCAGTTCTTC.

In its sample, this clone was seen a few times. This chain's CDR3 is CASSGGLEQYF. DNA for the CDR3: TGTGCCAGCAGTGGGGGACTCGAGCAGTACTTC. The rearrangement uses TRBV28 and TRBJ2-7; the D gene is possibly TRBD2 (6 bases). V was clipped by 5 bases and J by 6 bases, with 8 bases between them. This CDR3 has 11 amino acids. The germline CDR1 and CDR2 sequences are MDHEN and SYDVKM.

This clone turned up a few times. This sequence joins TRBV5-1 and TRBJ1-3; D is unclear. V was pared by 0 bases and J by 0 bases, with 10 bases between. Germline assignment: CDR1 SGHRS and CDR2 YFSETQ. The CDR3 spans 16 residues. This CDR3 reads CASSLELTRSGNTIYF. CDR3 in DNA: TGCGCCAGCAGCTTGGAGTTGACACGCTCTGGAAACACCATATATTTT. Variable domain in full (rest from reference TRBV5-1 and TRBJ1-3): KAGVTQTPRYLIKTRGQQVTLSCSPISGHRSVSWYQQTPGQGLQFLFEYFSETQRNKGNFPGRFSGRQFSNSRSEMNVSTLELGDSALYLCASSLELTRSGNTIYFGEGSWLTVV.

The chain carries TRBV5-6 and TRBJ2-5; TRBD2 agrees at 10 bases. This CDR3 region has 15 residues. V shed 5 bases and J 0 bases; nucleotides not matched to a gene: 4. Germline CDR1 and CDR2: SGHDT and YYEEEE. This CDR3 is CASRLTSGYQETQYF. DNA for the CDR3: TGTGCCAGCAGGTTGACTAGCGGGTACCAAGAGACCCAGTACTTC.

This sequence joins TRBV5-6 and TRBJ1-1; TRBD1 might be the D (5 bases). CDR3 length equals 15 residues. Trimming shortened V by 4 bases and J by 2 bases, and 15 bases separated the two germline ends. From germline, CDR1 is SGHDT and CDR2 YYEEEE. The CDR3 sequence: CASSPAGGSNTEAFF. DNA for the CDR3: TGTGCCAGCAGCCCGGCCGGGGGGAGTAACACTGAAGCTTTCTTT. Complete variable domain (other parts from reference TRBV5-6 and TRBJ1-1): DAGVTQSPTHLIKTRGQQVTLRCSPKSGHDTVSWYQQALGQGPQFIFQYYEEEERQRGNFPDRFSGHQFPNYSSELNVNALLLGDSALYLCASSPAGGSNTEAFFGQGTRLTVV.

The chain has TRBV30 and TRBJ2-3; 8 nucleotides line up with TRBD2. Trimming cost V 0 bases and J 5 bases; bases outside gene matches: 4. Germline values: CDR1 GTSNPN, CDR2 SVGIG (reference sequence). The CDR3 runs 14 residues. Here the CDR3 reads CAWSVHGGEDTQYF. CDR3 in DNA: TGTGCCTGGAGTGTACACGGGGGGGAAGATACGCAGTATTTT.

V is TRBV27 and J is TRBJ2-5; TRBD1 matches at 9 bases. The end of the DNA is better explained by TRBJ2-7, so the J call may be wrong. From germline, CDR1 is MNHEY and CDR2 SMNVEV (reference sequence). This CDR3 is built from 15 residues. The CDR3 here is CASSSFRDRAYEQYF. In DNA, the CDR3 is TGTGCCAGCAGTTCGTTCCGGGACAGGGCCTACGAGCAGTACTTC.

The rearrangement joins TRBV7-2 to TRBJ2-2, with 9 nucleotides matching TRBD1. Germline CDR1 reads SGHTA; CDR2 reads FQGNSA. The CDR3 loop spans 15 amino acids. The V segment lost 3 bases and the J segment 5 bases; nucleotides outside the gene matches: 4. The CDR3 here is CASSFSTGGTGELFF. Written as DNA, the CDR3 is TGTGCCAGCAGCTTTTCGACAGGGGGGACCGGGGAGCTGTTTTTT. Full variable domain (remainder filled in from reference TRBV7-2 and TRBJ2-2): GAGVSQSPSNKVTEKGKDVELRCDPISGHTALYWYRQSLGQGLEFLIYFQGNSAPDKSGLPSDRFSAERTGGSVSTLTIQRTQQEDSAVYLCASSFSTGGTGELFFGEGSRLTVL.

This clone was observed a single time. This chain links TRBV9 with TRBJ2-1; TRBD1 might be the D (5 bases). Germline CDR1 SGDLS, CDR2 YYNGEE. The CDR3 is 12 amino acids. Deletions cut 3 bases from V and 6 bases from J, with 7 bases between. CDR3 in amino acids: CASSDRGNEQFF. CDR3 sequence (DNA): TGTGCCAGCAGCGATAGGGGCAATGAGCAGTTCTTC.

This clone occurred many times. This chain uses TRBV5-4 with TRBJ2-7, with D possibly TRBD1 on 6 matching bases. The CDR3 length is 14 residues. CDR1 SGHNT and CDR2 YYREEE come from the germline V gene (reference sequence). V was cut by 0 bases and J by 5 bases, with 12 bases left in between. The CDR3 spells CASSLAGHGDEQYF. The CDR3 DNA reads as TGTGCCAGCAGCTTGGCGGGACATGGGGACGAGCAGTACTTC.

The V gene is TRBV19, the J gene TRBJ2-5, with a possible D match to TRBD2 (7 bases). The length of the CDR3 is 13 residues. Trimming left V 3 bases short and J 4 bases short, with 9 bases between. Germline V gene sequence: CDR1 LNHDA, CDR2 SQIVND (reference sequence). CDR3 nucleotides: TGTGCCAGTAGTATTGGGGGGGCAGAGACCCAGTACTTC. Amino acids: CASSIGGAETQYF.

This clone has just one count. The V gene is TRBV29-1, the J gene TRBJ2-5; 8 positions match TRBD1. Germline V CDR1 and CDR2: SQVTM, ANQGSEA. The CDR3 contains 12 residues. V was clipped by 6 bases and J by 3 bases; unmatched bases: 3. This chain's CDR3 is CSVAGGKETQYF. For the CDR3, the DNA is TGCAGCGTGGCAGGGGGCAAAGAGACCCAGTACTTC.